The clone carrying this T cell receptor (beta chain) appeared many times. Antigen unknown. The junction does not match germline at one end; this may be a read error. The CDR3 loop spans 14 amino acids. Germline CDR1 SGHRS, CDR2 YFSETQ. The data belong to a study of T cells in Graves' hyperthyroidism and ophthalmopathy. The investigators amplified TCR beta CDR3 regions from RNA transcripts. TCR CDR3 regions were first amplified by RT-PCR with HTBI primers. TCRdb redid the calling of the multiplex PCR reads with MiXCR, one entry per CDR3 protein. The sample contains around 660,000 distinct CDR3 sequences, 40% to 55% of which appear only once. Findings and caveats of the study: Blood also contained most expanded thyroid clonotypes above 0.001. A model built on 13 V-J features separated ophthalmopathy from stable hyperthyroidism.

Those patients with uncontrolled infection, other autoimmune disease, pregnancy or lactation were excluded. Diagnosing involved the use of clinical symptoms, serum thyroxine and TRAb, thyroid ultrasound and orbital computed tomography. Material: peripheral blood or thyroid tissue (not recorded which). The gene calls are TRBV5-1 and TRBJ1-6; D gene uncertain. The TCR originated in an adult man with Graves' disease, either hyperthyroidism or ophthalmopathy (not recorded which). The chain's CDR3 is CASSLIGGDSPLHF. DNA for the CDR3: TGTGCCAGCAGCTTGATAGGTGGTGATTCACCCCTCCACTTT.